The rows below give T cell receptor beta chains drawn from one sample of a study of T cell repertoires in cytomegalovirus infection. Antigens for these TCRs are unknown. In TCRdb, the reads were re-called with MiXCR into one record per CDR3 protein. The repertoire consists of 69,000 or so distinct CDR3 sequences, with 28% occurring once and the leading ten covering 50% to 70%. The sample here was CD8+ T cells from cultured PBMCs, taken from culture after CMV antigen stimulation. The origin of the receptors is a human donor in good health (CMV status not recorded). Some clones in this sample may be carry-over from other donors' samples. The CDR3 runs from the conserved cysteine through the conserved F or W. The D gene is left open where the match is weak. Expanded clones are given a class, and other clones once, few, many or no size at all.

.	14	TRBV30	few	TRBJ2-1	CAWNFRPPRGEQFF	TGTGCCTGGAATTTTAGACCCCCACGGGGTGAGCAGTTCTTC
TRBD2	15	TRBV20-1	few	TRBJ2-7	CSARDWLAGGGEQYF	TGCAGTGCTAGAGATTGGCTAGCGGGAGGAGGCGAGCAGTACTTC
TRBD1	15	TRBV7-9	.	TRBJ1-1	CASILGTGGLAEAFF	TGTGCCAGCATCTTAGGGACAGGAGGGTTGGCTGAAGCTTTCTTT
.	17	TRBV5-6	few	TRBJ1-1	CASSLTSGGRVNTEAFF	TGTGCCAGCAGCTTGACTTCTGGTGGCAGGGTGAACACTGAAGCTTTCTTT
.	14	TRBV28	few	TRBJ1-5	CASRYQVSNQPQHF	TGTGCCAGCAGGTACCAGGTTAGCAATCAGCCCCAGCATTTT
.	16	TRBV9	once	TRBJ1-1	CASSVSKGGTNTEAFF	TGTGCCAGCAGCGTGAGTAAAGGGGGGACGAACACTGAAGCTTTCTTT
.	12	TRBV20-1	.	TRBJ2-7	CSAREVSYEQYF	TGCAGTGCTAGAGAAGTCTCCTACGAGCAGTACTTC
.	15	TRBV27	few	TRBJ1-5	CASSLSAYSNQPQHF	TGTGCCAGCAGTTTATCCGCTTATAGCAATCAGCCCCAGCATTTT
TRBD2	18	TRBV30	.	TRBJ2-1	CAWLRRGLAGISYNEQFF	TGTGCCTGGTTACGACGAGGACTAGCGGGTATCTCCTACAATGAGCAGTTCTTC
.	15	TRBV4-1	.	TRBJ2-7	CASSQDRGNSYEQYF	TGCGCCAGCAGCCAAGATAGAGGGAACTCCTACGAGCAGTACTTC
.	14	TRBV7-6	few	TRBJ2-5	CASTSGLIKETQYF	TGTGCCAGCACCTCCGGACTTATCAAAGAGACCCAGTACTTC
TRBD1	13	TRBV6-5	.	TRBJ1-2	CASRPGQPYGYTF	TGTGCCAGCAGGCCGGGACAGCCTTATGGCTACACCTTC
TRBD1	16	TRBV7-6	few	TRBJ2-2	CASSFWDSASTGELFF	TGTGCCAGCAGCTTCTGGGACAGCGCATCTACCGGGGAGCTGTTTTTT
TRBD1	17	TRBV7-8	few	TRBJ1-2	CASSLGGGLMTGYGYTF	TGTGCCAGCAGCTTAGGGGGGGGACTCATGACAGGGTATGGCTACACCTTC
TRBD1	15	TRBV25-1	few	TRBJ1-1	CASGPGGGVSTEAFF	TGTGCCAGCGGACCAGGGGGGGGCGTGAGCACTGAGGCTTTCTTT
.	12	TRBV27	.	TRBJ1-1	CASREGDTEAFF	TGTGCCAGCCGGGAAGGGGACACTGAAGCTTTCTTT
.	15	TRBV10-3	many	TRBJ1-1	CAISKTDTLMTEAFF	TGTGCCATCAGTAAGACGGACACCTTAATGACTGAAGCTTTCTTT
TRBD1	14	TRBV20-1	few	TRBJ1-2	CSAPDRGGSYGYTF	TGCAGTGCCCCGGACAGGGGTGGATCTTATGGCTACACCTTC
.	11	TRBV5-1	.	TRBJ2-7	CASSLSGEQYF	TGCGCCAGCAGCTTGTCGGGCGAGCAGTACTTC
TRBD2	18	TRBV7-2	.	TRBJ2-5	CASSHPEAGGLKQETQYF	TGTGCCAGCAGCCACCCCGAGGCGGGAGGCCTAAAACAAGAGACCCAGTACTTC
TRBD1	14	TRBV4-3	.	TRBJ2-3	CASRSGTGEDTQYF	TGCGCCAGCAGGTCCGGGACAGGAGAAGATACGCAGTATTTT
.	14	TRBV7-8	medium-sized	TRBJ2-7	CASKALYPGTEQYF	TGTGCCAGCAAAGCTCTTTATCCCGGAACCGAGCAGTACTTC
TRBD2	16	TRBV6-5	few	TRBJ2-1	CASRTLAGGFVDEQFF	TGTGCCAGCAGAACCCTAGCGGGAGGGTTTGTGGATGAGCAGTTCTTC
.	14	TRBV7-3	few	TRBJ2-1	CASSLGRGGNEQFF	TGTGCCAGCAGCTTGGGCAGGGGAGGCAATGAGCAGTTCTTC
.	12	TRBV6-6	.	TRBJ2-1	CASMRTVNEQFF	TGTGCCAGCATGAGGACTGTCAATGAGCAGTTCTTC
.	17	TRBV4-3	many	TRBJ2-1	CASSQGGLSGAPNEQFF	TGCGCCAGCAGCCAAGGAGGTCTGTCGGGGGCTCCCAATGAGCAGTTCTTC
.	16	TRBV15	.	TRBJ1-4	CATSSPRGDANEKLFF	TGTGCCACCAGCAGCCCTCGAGGGGATGCTAATGAAAAACTGTTTTTT
.	15	TRBV5-4	.	TRBJ1-4	CASSQGRGEHEKLFF	TGTGCCAGCAGCCAGGGCAGGGGTGAGCATGAAAAACTGTTTTTT
.	15	TRBV4-1	few	TRBJ2-5	CASSQDLALQETQYF	TGCGCCAGCAGCCAAGATTTGGCCCTCCAAGAGACCCAGTACTTC
.	10	TRBV12-3/TRBV12-4	.	TRBJ1-2	CASSFDRLSF	TGTGCCAGCAGTTTTGACAGGCTATCCTTC
.	11	TRBV7-9	many	TRBJ2-1	CASMGLREQFF	TGTGCCAGCATGGGGTTACGGGAGCAGTTCTTC
.	14	TRBV6-5	once	TRBJ2-7	CASSYGAGAYEQYF	TGTGCCAGCAGTTACGGGGCAGGGGCCTACGAGCAGTACTTC
TRBD1	13	TRBV7-2	many	TRBJ2-1	CASSRTGNSEQFF	TGTGCCAGCAGCCGGACAGGGAACAGTGAGCAGTTCTTC
TRBD2	21	TRBV15	.	TRBJ2-1	CATSRDVGGTSGSYSYNEQFF	TGTGCCACCAGCAGAGATGTTGGAGGGACTAGCGGGAGTTACTCCTACAATGAGCAGTTCTTC
TRBD2	17	TRBV4-1	many	TRBJ2-3	CASSQMGLAGGSDTQYF	TGCGCCAGCAGCCAAATGGGACTAGCGGGAGGGTCAGATACGCAGTATTTT
.	14	TRBV11-2	.	TRBJ2-7	CASSPGPGTYEQYF	TGTGCCAGCAGCCCCGGACCGGGCACATACGAGCAGTACTTC
.	13	TRBV6-1	many	TRBJ1-1	CASKEVLITEAFF	TGTGCCAGCAAAGAGGTACTTATCACTGAAGCTTTCTTT
.	15	TRBV2	.	TRBJ1-1	CASLRNFRENTEAFF	TGTGCCAGCTTACGAAACTTCCGGGAGAACACTGAAGCTTTCTTT
.	15	TRBV7-2	many	TRBJ2-7	CASSLVTGSSYEQYF	TGTGCCAGCAGCTTAGTGACAGGATCCTCCTACGAGCAGTACTTC
TRBD1	15	TRBV28	.	TRBJ2-5	CASCWRGQEQETQYF	TGTGCCAGCTGCTGGCGGGGACAGGAGCAAGAGACCCAGTACTTC